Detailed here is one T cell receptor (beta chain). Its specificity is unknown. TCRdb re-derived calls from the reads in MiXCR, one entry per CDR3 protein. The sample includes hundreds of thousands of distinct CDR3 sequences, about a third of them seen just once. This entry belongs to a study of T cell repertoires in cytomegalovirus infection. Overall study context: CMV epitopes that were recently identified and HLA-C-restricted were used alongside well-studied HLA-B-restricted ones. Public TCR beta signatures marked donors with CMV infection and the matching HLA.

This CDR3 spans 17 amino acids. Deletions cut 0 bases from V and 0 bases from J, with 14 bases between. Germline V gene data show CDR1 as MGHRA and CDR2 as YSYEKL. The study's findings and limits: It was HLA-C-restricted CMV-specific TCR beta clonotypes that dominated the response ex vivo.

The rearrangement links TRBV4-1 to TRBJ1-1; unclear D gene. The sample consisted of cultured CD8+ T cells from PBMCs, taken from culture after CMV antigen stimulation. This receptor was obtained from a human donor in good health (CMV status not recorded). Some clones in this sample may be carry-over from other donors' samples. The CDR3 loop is CASSQDIGLTMNTEAFF. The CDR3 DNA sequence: TGCGCCAGCAGCCAAGATATCGGTCTAACTATGAACACTGAAGCTTTCTTT.